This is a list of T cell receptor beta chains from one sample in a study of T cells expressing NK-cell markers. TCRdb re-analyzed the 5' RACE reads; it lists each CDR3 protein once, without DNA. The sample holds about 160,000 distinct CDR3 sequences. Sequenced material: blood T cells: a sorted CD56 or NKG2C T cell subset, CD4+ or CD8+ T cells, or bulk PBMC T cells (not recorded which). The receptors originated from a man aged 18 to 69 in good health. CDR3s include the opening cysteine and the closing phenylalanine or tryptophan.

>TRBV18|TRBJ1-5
CASSPSGVGNQPQHF
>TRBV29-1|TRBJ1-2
CSVETGTAFGYTF
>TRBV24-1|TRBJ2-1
CATSDLDRDPSDEQFF
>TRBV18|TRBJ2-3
CASSYGQGGSTDTQYF
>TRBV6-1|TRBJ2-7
CASSPEPGQGVREQYF
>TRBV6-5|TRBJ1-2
CASSSDQDGNYGYTF
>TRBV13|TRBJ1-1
CASSPTGGRDTEAFF
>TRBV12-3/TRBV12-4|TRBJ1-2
CASSFNGGYTF
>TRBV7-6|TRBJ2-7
CASSTTPGQSYEQYF
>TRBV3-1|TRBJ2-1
CASSQEGLGYNEQFF
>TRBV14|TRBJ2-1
CASSFFLGEQFF
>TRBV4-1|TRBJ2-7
CASSQGEVDEQYF
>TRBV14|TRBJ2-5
CASSQGFDRGLETQYF
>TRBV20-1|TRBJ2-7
CSARPTGFVYEQYF
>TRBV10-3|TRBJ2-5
CAISGTGYQETQYF
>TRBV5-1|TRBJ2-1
CASSPGTGSVNEQFF
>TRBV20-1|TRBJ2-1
CSGDRGGNEQFF
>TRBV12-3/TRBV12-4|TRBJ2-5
CASNPSGAQGETQYF
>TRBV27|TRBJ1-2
CASSLGGQDRNGYTF
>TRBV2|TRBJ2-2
CASSEVAGVGTGELFF
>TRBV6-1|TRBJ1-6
CASSGTGGYNSPLHF
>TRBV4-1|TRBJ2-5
CASSQAGTLRETQYF
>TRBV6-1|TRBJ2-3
CASSENPAGAIADTQYF
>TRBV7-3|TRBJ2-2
CASRPEGPPPGSCFF
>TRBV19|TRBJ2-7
CASSRALSYEQYF
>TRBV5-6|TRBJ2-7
CASSPPGTNSEQYF
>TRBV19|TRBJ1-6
CASSPGNFNSPLHF
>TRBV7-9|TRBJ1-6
CASSIGTAYNSPLHF
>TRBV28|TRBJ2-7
CASSLRAGDYEQYF
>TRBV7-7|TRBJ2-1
CASSLVDSESGEQFF
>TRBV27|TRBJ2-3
CASNPGLAGSTDTQYF
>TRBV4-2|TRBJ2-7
CASSGGTSGSTAGFYEQYF
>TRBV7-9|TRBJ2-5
CASSSRTGSQETQYF
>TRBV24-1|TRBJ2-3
CATSDRELAGFEDTQYF
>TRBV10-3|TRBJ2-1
CAITTRQGQVSSYNEQFF
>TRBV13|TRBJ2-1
CASSPWGGPVSANEQFF
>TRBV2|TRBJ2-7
CASTDAGGPFNEQYF
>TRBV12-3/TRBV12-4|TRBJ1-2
CASTLGQLGGYTF
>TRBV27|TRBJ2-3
CASSQGGLSTDTQYF
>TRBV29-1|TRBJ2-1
CSVEMGVYLNEQFF
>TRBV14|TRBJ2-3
CAVLVAGTQYF
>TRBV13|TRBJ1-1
CASSPREGSTEAFF
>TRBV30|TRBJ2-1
CAWSGPSRLARGYNEQFF
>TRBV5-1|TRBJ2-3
CASSLESPSRADTQYF
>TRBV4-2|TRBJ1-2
CASSAGTGEIYGYTF
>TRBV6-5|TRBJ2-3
CASSYSAGFTDTQYF
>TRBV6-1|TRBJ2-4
CASSEWIQAKNIQYF
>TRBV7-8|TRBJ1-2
CASSGGAGFYGYTF
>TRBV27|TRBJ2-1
CASSLFWGAAYNEQFF